This TCR beta chain is drawn from a study of blood T cells in healthy people across ages. Study background: Researchers report that template switching captured about one barcoded beta molecule per two T cells. Study-wide points: Older age coincided with a roughly linear decline in TCR beta diversity per million T cells. Diversity estimated from one million T cells was considered an underestimate.

Next came a second PCR, run for about 6 to 11 cycles, which used a sample-barcoded 5' primer along with a J-beta primer mix. All cDNA molecules were each tagged by a template-switch adaptor with 12 random nucleotides. One entry per CDR3 protein results from TCRdb running MiXCR on the 5' RACE reads. This repertoire shows approximately 730,000 distinct CDR3 sequences, roughly 43% found once; its top ten account for 20% to 25%. Points on this clonotype: Its antigen is not identified.

Sequences were obtained from blood. This receptor was identified in an older woman in good health.

CDR3 DNA: TGCAGTGCTAGAGATCAAGGTAGCGGGAGAGGAGGACCCCCCTACGAGCAGTACTTC. This sequence encodes CSARDQGSGRGGPPYEQYF. The rearrangement joins TRBV20-1 to TRBJ2-7; 9 positions agree with TRBD2. This CDR3 contains 19 residues. Germline values: CDR1 DFQATT, CDR2 SNEGSKA (reference sequence). Germline trimming cut 0 bases from V and 2 bases from J; bases unmatched to any gene: 17.